There are many counts of the clone carrying this TCR beta chain. No cell sorting was done before RNA was extracted from the tissue. The germline V gene encodes CDR1 MGHRA and CDR2 YSYEKL. The CDR3 has 13 residues. Trimming removed 1 base from V and 5 bases from J, with 6 bases in between. The sample is drawn from a study of tumor and adjacent non-tumor tissue in lung cancer. TCRbeta libraries were built with three rounds of nested PCR, modified from ARM-PCR. Via MiXCR, TCRdb re-called the multiplex PCR reads, giving one row per CDR3 protein. The table has 120,000 or so distinct CDR3 sequences, roughly 64% seen once.

The chain carries TRBV4-1 and TRBJ1-5; D not certain. The receptor comes from a man younger than 40 with non-small cell lung cancer. Sequencing was carried out using lung tumor tissue. CDR3 coding DNA: TGCGCCAGCAGCCAAGTTTGGGATCAGCCCCAGCATTTT. The encoded protein is CASSQVWDQPQHF.